This T cell receptor beta chain was captured by sequencing in a study of blood T cell repertoires in COVID-19. Study-level background: Donors in the United States, Italy and Spain gave samples during acute or convalescent COVID-19. Nucleic acid was either cDNA or gDNA, and it came from T cells, B-cell-depleted T cells, or PBMCs.

This CDR3 is 15 amino acids long. Germline V gene data show CDR1 as SGHRS and CDR2 as YFSETQ. The junction had 3 bases not matched to a gene; V was cut back by 1 base and J by 1 base. This table comes from immunoSEQ multiplex PCR, and its TCRdb copy is limited to in-frame clones, with some not included. Of 160,000 or so clones listed, roughly 87% are singletons. This TCR derives from a woman aged 55-69 years who had recovered from COVID-19. The sample consisted of peripheral blood. The chain has TRBV5-1 and TRBJ2-7; 9 positions match TRBD2. Here the CDR3 DNA reads TGCGCCAGCAGCTTGACTAGCGGGCCATCCTACGAGCAGTACTTC. Translating it yields CASSLTSGPSYEQYF.